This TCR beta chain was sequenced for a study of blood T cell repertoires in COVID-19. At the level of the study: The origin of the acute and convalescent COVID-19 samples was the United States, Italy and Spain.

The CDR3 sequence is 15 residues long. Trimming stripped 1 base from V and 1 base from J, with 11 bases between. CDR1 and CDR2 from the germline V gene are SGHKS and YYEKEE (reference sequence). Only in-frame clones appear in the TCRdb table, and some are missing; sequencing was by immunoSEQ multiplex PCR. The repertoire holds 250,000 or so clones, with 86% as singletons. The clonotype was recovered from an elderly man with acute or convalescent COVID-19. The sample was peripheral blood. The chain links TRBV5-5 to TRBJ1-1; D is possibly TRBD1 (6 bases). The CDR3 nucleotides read TGTGCCAGCAGCTTGACCGGGACAACGAACACTGAAGCTTTCTTT. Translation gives CASSLTGTTNTEAFF. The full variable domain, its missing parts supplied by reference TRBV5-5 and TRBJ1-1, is DAGVTQSPTHLIKTRGQQVTLRCSPISGHKSVSWYQQVLGQGPQFIFQYYEKEERGRGNFPDRFSARQFPNYSSELNVNALLLGDSALYLCASSLTGTTNTEAFFGQGTRLTVV.